Listed here are 24 T cell receptor beta chains from one sample, sequenced in a study of T cells in women clearing cervical HPV infection. The repertoire was sequenced with immunoSEQ multiplex PCR; TCRdb's copy has only in-frame clones and lacks some. The sample totals fewer than 35,000 clones. The sequenced sample consisted of blood buffy coat. The source is a woman aged 18 to 75 with a cervical HPV16 infection that either progressed to CIN3+ or cleared (not recorded which).

As concerns this clone: The read gets to within 3 residues of the CDR3 end, and the germline J gene fills in the rest. The chain employs TRBV5-8 and TRBJ1-4; D uncertain. Per the germline V gene, CDR1 is SGHTS and CDR2 is YDEGEE. Trimming left V 4 bases short and J 10 bases short, with 8 bases between. This CDR3 has 11 amino acids. The sequenced part of the CDR3 DNA is TGTGCCAGCAGCCCCCAAGGAAAA. Translated, it gives CASSPQGK. The full CDR3 sequence reads CASSPQGKLFF. Using reference TRBV5-8 and TRBJ1-4 for the parts outside the CDR3, the full variable domain is EAGVTQSPTHLIKTRGQQATLRCSPISGHTSVYWYQQALGLGLQFLLWYDEGEERNRGNFPPRFSGRQFPNYSSELNVNALELEDSALYLCASSPQGKLFFGSGTQLSVL.

A word on this clone: Read coverage stops 3 residues before the CDR3 terminus; the germline J gene supplies the remainder. The rearrangement links TRBV19 to TRBJ1-2; D is possibly TRBD1 (6 bases). This CDR3 region has 15 residues. The germline V gene encodes CDR1 LNHDA and CDR2 SQIVND (reference sequence). The CDR3 reads CASSMVGAASYDYTF. The part of the CDR3 DNA that was read is TGTGCCAGTAGTATGGTGGGGGCAGCCTCCTACGAC.

A note on this clone: Sequencing ends 3 residues short of the CDR3 end; the germline J gene provides the rest. The chain combines TRBV19 with TRBJ2-2; possible D gene TRBD2, 5 bases. The V gene's germline CDR1 is LNHDA and CDR2 SQIVND (reference sequence). This CDR3 spans 16 amino acids. CDR3 region: CASSIGGSQTNEKLFF. The part of the CDR3 DNA that was read is TGTGCCAGTAGTATAGGAGGGAGCCAGACTAATGAAAAG.

Regarding this clone: Coverage ceases 3 residues before the CDR3 finishes, and the germline J gene fills in the end. The chain employs TRBV7-2 and TRBJ2-7; D is perhaps TRBD2 (6 bases). CDR1 SGHTA and CDR2 FQGNSA come from the germline V gene. This CDR3 has 14 residues. V was cut by 5 bases and J by 3 bases, with 14 bases left in between. CDR3: CASSQTGGLYEQYF. CDR3 DNA, as far as it was read: TGTGCCAGCAGCCAAACCGGGGGACTCTACGAG.

Details on this clone: The read finishes 3 residues shy of the CDR3 end, and the germline J gene is used to complete it. V gene TRBV5-1 combines with J gene TRBJ2-7; 7 positions agree with TRBD2. The CDR3 sequence is 16 residues long. With 6 bases clipped from V and 0 bases from J, the junction kept 12 bases outside the gene matches. The V gene's germline CDR1 is SGHRS and CDR2 YFSETQ. CDR3 DNA (partial): TGCGCCAGCACCCCGGGCGGTGCGGGAGACTCCTACGAG. It specifies CASTPGGAGDSYE. The CDR3 in full is CASTPGGAGDSYEQYF.

The CDR3 protein is CSARGQGANSPLHF. The CDR3 DNA, read in part, is TGCAGTGCTAGGGGACAGGGGGCGAATTCACCC. The chain joins TRBV20-1 to TRBJ1-6, with 12 positions matching TRBD1. Read coverage stops 3 residues before the CDR3 terminus; the germline J gene supplies the remainder. CDR1 is DFQATT and CDR2 is SNEGSKA in the germline V gene (reference sequence). The length of the CDR3 is 14 residues. The V and J ends lost 3 bases and 7 bases, in that order; junction bases with no gene match: 1.

Note on this clone: The CDR3 end is not reached by the read, which stops 3 residues before it; the germline J gene fills it in. The gene calls are TRBV5-5 and TRBJ1-6; no clear D. This CDR3 has 15 amino acids. V lost 1 base, J lost 7 bases, and 12 bases lay in between. Germline CDR1 reads SGHKS; CDR2 reads YYEKEE (reference sequence). CDR3 loop: CASSLSAGTNSPLHF. Partial CDR3 DNA: TGTGCCAGCAGCTTGAGTGCAGGAACCAATTCACCC.

With respect to this clone: The CDR3 end is not reached by the read, which stops 3 residues before it; the germline J gene fills it in. The chain links TRBV30 to TRBJ1-2, with D perhaps matching TRBD1 (5 bases). CDR3 length equals 15 residues. Germline CDR1 and CDR2: GTSNPN and SVGIG (reference sequence). The DNA read from the CDR3 is TGTGCCGGGGATTGGAAGGGGCTGGGTAAAAACATC. Translation gives CAGDWKGLGKNI. The entire CDR3 protein reads CAGDWKGLGKNIYTF. Full variable domain (remainder filled in from reference TRBV30 and TRBJ1-2): SQTIHQWPATLVQPVGSPLSLECTVEGTSNPNLYWYRQAAGRGLQLLFYSVGIGQISSEVPQNLSASRPQDRQFILSSKKLLLSDSGFYLCAGDWKGLGKNIYTFGSGTRLTVV.

The CDR3 sequence is CSARGLDRVSDGYTF. The sequenced part of the CDR3 DNA is TGCAGTGCTAGAGGCCTGGACAGGGTATCTGATGGC. The genes are TRBV20-1 and TRBJ1-2; TRBD1 matches 8 bases. The read ends 3 residues shy of where the CDR3 ends; the end is completed using the germline J gene. Trimming removed 1 base from V and 6 bases from J; junction bases left unmatched: 10. The CDR3 runs 15 residues. CDR1 and CDR2 (germline): DFQATT, SNEGSKA (reference sequence).

In regard to this clone: The missing CDR3 end, 3 residues past where the read stops, is filled in from the germline J gene. J is TRBJ2-1 and V is TRBV11-2; 10 bases are shared with TRBD2. CDR1 SGHAT and CDR2 FQNNGV come from the germline V gene. V lost 4 bases to trimming and J lost 5 bases; unmatched junction nucleotides: 5. CDR3 size: 15 residues. This chain's CDR3 is CASSSSGGAHNEQFF. Incomplete CDR3 DNA: TGTGCCAGCAGCTCCAGCGGGGGGGCTCACAATGAG. Filled out from reference TRBV11-2 and TRBJ2-1, the complete variable domain reads EAGVAQSPRYKIIEKRQSVAFWCNPISGHATLYWYQQILGQGPKLLIQFQNNGVVDDSQLPKDRFSAERLKGVDSTLKIQPAKLEDSAVYLCASSSSGGAHNEQFFGPGTRLTVL.

In the case of this clone: From the germline J gene comes the end of the CDR3, since the read stops 3 residues before it. The chain combines TRBV18 with TRBJ2-3; D is ambiguous. The length of the CDR3 is 13 residues. Germline CDR1 KGHSH, CDR2 LQKENI. CDR3 protein: CASSLPGLETQYF. Incomplete CDR3 DNA: TGTGCCAGCTCACTTCCGGGTCTAGAGACG.

The sequenced CDR3 bases are TGTGCCAGTATATGTGCGGGGGGAGAGCAAGAGACG. As protein: CASICAGGEQET. The complete CDR3 sequence is CASICAGGEQETQYF. J is TRBJ2-3 and V is TRBV19, with 8 bases matching TRBD2. The read ends 3 residues early relative to the CDR3; the germline J gene fills the gap. This CDR3 region has 15 residues. CDR1 and CDR2 from the germline V gene are LNHDA and SQIVND (reference sequence).

In the case of this clone: Read sequence stops 3 residues before the CDR3 end, and the germline J gene provides the missing end. The chain combines TRBV11-2 with TRBJ2-1; D possibly corresponds to TRBD1 (5 bases). Germline V CDR1 and CDR2: SGHAT, FQNNGV. V lost 2 bases and J lost 6, with 5 bases in between. The CDR3 extends over 12 amino acids. The CDR3: CASSLQGNEQFF. The DNA read from the CDR3 is TGTGCCAGCAGCTTACAGGGCAATGAG.

This CDR3 reads CASSPGPPGELFF. The covered CDR3 bases are TGTGCCAGCTCACCAGGGCCCCCCGGGGAG. V and J are TRBV18 and TRBJ2-2; no definite D call. Coverage ceases 3 residues before the CDR3 finishes, and the germline J gene fills in the end. Trimming shortened V by 2 bases and J by 6 bases, and 7 bases separated the two germline ends. CDR3 length: 13 amino acids. Per the germline V gene, CDR1 is KGHSH and CDR2 is LQKENI.

Regarding this clone: The read finishes 3 residues shy of the CDR3 end, and the germline J gene is used to complete it. The chain recombines TRBV20-1 with TRBJ2-1, with TRBD1 matching over 9 bases. Germline CDR1 and CDR2: DFQATT and SNEGSKA (reference sequence). Losses at the gene ends were 0 bases for V and 7 bases for J; bases not matched to a gene: 4. This CDR3 has 14 amino acids. CDR3 region: CSARDRGTGNEQFF. The covered CDR3 bases are TGCAGTGCTAGAGATAGAGGGACAGGGAATGAG.

The CDR3 sequence is CASSVEGVYNEQFF. CDR3 DNA, as far as it was read: TGTGCCAGCAGTGTTGAGGGGGTTTACAATGAG. The chain carries TRBV6-1 and TRBJ2-1, with D tentatively TRBD1 (6 bases). The sequenced fragment ends 3 residues before the CDR3 boundary, so the rest is inferred from the germline J gene. The CDR3 totals 14 residues. Germline V gives CDR1 MNHNS, CDR2 SASEGT. The germline V and J ends were trimmed by 4 bases and 4 bases, with 11 bases remaining between them.

As for this clone: The read gets to within 3 residues of the CDR3 end, and the germline J gene fills in the rest. This chain uses TRBV20-1 with TRBJ2-3; D unclear. Germline V lookup: CDR1 DFQATT, CDR2 SNEGSKA (reference sequence). The CDR3 is 14 residues long. The CDR3 sequence is CSASETNSNQPQYF. The covered CDR3 bases are TGCAGTGCTAGTGAAACGAATAGCAATCAGCCG.

Comments on this clone: The read is 3 residues too short to cover the CDR3 end, so that end is filled in from the germline J gene. The chain employs TRBV12-3 or TRBV12-4 and TRBJ2-3; D is possibly TRBD1 (6 bases). V dropped 2 bases and J dropped 3 bases, with 15 bases sitting between them. The CDR3 runs to 16 residues. CDR3 bases read: TGTGCCAGCAGTTTACAGGGACAAAGCAGAACAGATACG. It translates to CASSLQGQSRTDT. The complete CDR3 reads CASSLQGQSRTDTQYF.

On this clone itself: Read data end 3 residues before the CDR3 end; the end is taken from the germline J gene. The chain employs TRBV6-2 or TRBV6-3 and TRBJ1-6; 8 bases agree with TRBD1. V lost 6 bases to trimming and J lost 10 bases; unmatched junction nucleotides: 8. CDR1 MNHEY and CDR2 SVGEGT come from the germline V gene. The CDR3 contains 14 residues. Here the CDR3 reads CASRSGQVNSPLHF. CDR3 DNA (partial): TGTGCCAGCAGGTCGGGACAGGTGAACTCACCC.

As to this clone: The read falls 3 residues short of the CDR3 end, and the missing part is taken from the germline J gene. The V gene is TRBV5-1, the J gene TRBJ2-4; a possible D gene is TRBD1 (6 bases). Trimming left V 4 bases short and J 5 bases short, with 19 bases between. Germline V gives CDR1 SGHRS, CDR2 YFSETQ. This CDR3 is 16 amino acids long. CDR3 bases read: TGCGCCAGCAGCAGGGGGACCATTCTCCGAGAAAACATT. This encodes CASSRGTILRENI. From start to end, the CDR3 is CASSRGTILRENIQYF.

A word on this clone: The read gets to within 3 residues of the CDR3 end, and the germline J gene fills in the rest. This rearrangement joins TRBV5-6 to TRBJ1-5; D ambiguous. V gave up 4 bases and J gave up 6 bases, with 17 bases separating them. The V gene's germline CDR1 is SGHDT and CDR2 YYEEEE. The CDR3 loop spans 15 amino acids. The part of the CDR3 DNA that was read is TGTGCCAGCAGCCTGGCCGGGGTTAGATTTCAGCCC. This codes for CASSLAGVRFQP. The whole CDR3 region reads CASSLAGVRFQPQHF.

A note on this clone: The read is 3 residues too short to cover the CDR3 end, so that end is filled in from the germline J gene. This chain links TRBV5-1 with TRBJ2-5; possibly TRBD2 for D (6 bases). Trimming cost V 2 bases and J 1 base, with 15 bases left between them. CDR1 and CDR2 (germline): SGHRS, YFSETQ. The CDR3 is made up of 16 amino acids. The part of the CDR3 DNA that was read is TGCGCCAGCAGCTTAATCGGGGGTGGGGCCCAAGAGACC. Residues: CASSLIGGGAQET. The entire CDR3 protein is CASSLIGGGAQETQYF.

Notes on this clone: The read ends 3 residues shy of where the CDR3 ends; the end is completed using the germline J gene. V gene TRBV5-1 combines with J gene TRBJ2-3, with TRBD2 matching over 11 bases. V dropped 4 bases and J dropped 2; count of bases not matched to a gene: 6. CDR3 length: 16 residues. CDR1 is SGHRS, CDR2 YFSETQ, per germline. CDR3 DNA (partial): TGCGCCAGCAGCCCGGGGACTAGCGGTTTCACAGATACG. Amino acid sequence: CASSPGTSGFTDT. From start to end, the CDR3 is CASSPGTSGFTDTQYF.

Concerning this clone: Coverage ceases 3 residues before the CDR3 finishes, and the germline J gene fills in the end. The chain employs TRBV2 and TRBJ2-7; D remains ambiguous. CDR1 and CDR2 from the germline V gene are SNHLY and FYNNEI. V was trimmed by 3 bases and J by 2 bases, leaving 11 bases between them. There are 14 residues in the CDR3. The chain's CDR3 is CASSDSIPPYEQYF. CDR3 bases read: TGTGCCAGCAGTGACAGTATTCCCCCCTACGAG.